The 21 T cell receptor beta chains below were found in one sample sequenced in a study of T cells after yellow fever vaccination. TCRdb recomputed calls from the 5' RACE reads with MiXCR, one row per CDR3 protein. The sample carries some 100,000 distinct CDR3 sequences, about 7% recorded once. Here the sequenced sample was CD4+ T cells sorted from PBMCs, taken approximately 40 days after the first yellow fever vaccination. These receptors all come from a man aged 18 to 35 who received the YFV17D yellow fever vaccine.

The chain recombines TRBV9 with TRBJ2-5, with 7 bases that match TRBD1. Germline CDR1 reads SGDLS; CDR2 reads YYNGEE. This CDR3 spans 13 amino acids. V lost 2 bases and J lost 5; bases outside the gene matches: 3. The CDR3 nucleotides read TGTGCCAGCAGCGTGACAGGGCGGGAGACCCAGTACTTC. It translates to CASSVTGRETQYF.

This clonotype was seen many times. The J gene is TRBJ2-4, the V gene TRBV7-9, with D possibly TRBD1 on 5 matching bases. The V and J ends lost 3 bases and 1 base respectively, with 13 bases between them. Germline CDR1 reads SEHNR; CDR2 reads FQNEAQ (reference sequence). The CDR3 is 16 residues long. CDR3 coding DNA: TGTGCCAGCAGCTTGGGCAGGGTGGAGGCCAAAAACATTCAGTACTTC. This sequence encodes CASSLGRVEAKNIQYF.

This clonotype has ten or more counts. The genes are TRBV20-1 and TRBJ1-3, with 7 bases lining up with TRBD1. After removal of 3 bases from V and 2 bases from J, the junction contained 4 bases not matched to a gene. This CDR3 comprises 14 residues. Germline V CDR1 and CDR2: DFQATT, SNEGSKA (reference sequence). The CDR3 reads CSARGTGAGNTIYF. The CDR3, as DNA: TGCAGTGCTAGGGGCACAGGGGCTGGAAACACCATATATTTT.

Only one count was recorded for this clonotype. A much larger clone differs from this one at a single base, so this may be a read error. V is TRBV27 and J is TRBJ2-1; weak D call: TRBD1 (6 bases). The germline V gene encodes CDR1 MNHEY and CDR2 SMNVEV (reference sequence). CDR3 length: 15 amino acids. Trimming pared 5 bases from V and 8 bases from J, leaving 19 bases between. CDR3 sequence: CASSPAWTDGDEQFF. The CDR3 nucleotides are TGTGCCAGCAGTCCCGCCTGGACAGACGGGGATGAGCAGTTCTTC.

Details on this clonotype: A read error may explain this, as a much larger clone is one base away. The chain has TRBV6-4 and TRBJ2-2, with unresolved D. Germline V lookup: CDR1 MRHNA, CDR2 SNTAGT. There are 13 residues in the CDR3. CDR3 DNA: TGTGCCATCAGTCCGTACCGTAACGGGGAGCTGTTTTTT. It is translated as CAISPYRNGELFF.

This clonotype was observed at least ten times. The chain joins TRBV7-3 to TRBJ2-3; possible D gene TRBD2, 7 bases. The CDR3 has 14 amino acids. V was cut by 0 bases and J by 4 bases, with 8 bases left in between. Germline lookup yields CDR1 SGHTA and CDR2 FQGTGA. The CDR3 reads CASSLTGGPDTQYF. CDR3 coding DNA: TGTGCCAGCAGCTTAACGGGGGGGCCAGATACGCAGTATTTT.

With regard to this clonotype: This clone may be a read error of a much larger clone one base away. This chain connects TRBV7-2 to TRBJ1-2; 7 bases fit TRBD1. There are 15 residues in the CDR3. Trimming cost V 6 bases and J 9 bases; bases outside gene matches: 16. Germline loops: CDR1 SGHTA, CDR2 FQGNSA. The DNA for the CDR3 is TGTGCCAGCAGTCTAATCGGACAGGCCAGAAGGAGCTACACCTTC. Protein: CASSLIGQARRSYTF.

This clonotype showed up just a few times. The V and J genes are TRBV7-9 and TRBJ1-1; D not resolved. With 4 bases removed from V and 5 bases from J, the gap between germline ends came to 11 bases. Looked up from germline, CDR1 is SEHNR and CDR2 is FQNEAQ (reference sequence). The CDR3 sequence is 13 residues long. The CDR3 region is CASSWARRTEAFF. As DNA, the CDR3 is TGTGCCAGCAGCTGGGCCAGGAGGACTGAAGCTTTCTTT.

Many counts were recorded for this clonotype. The V gene is TRBV7-9, the J gene TRBJ2-5; 7 nucleotides align to TRBD1. The CDR3 covers 15 residues. In germline, CDR1 is SEHNR, CDR2 FQNEAQ (reference sequence). V shed 5 bases and J 4 bases; nucleotides not matched to a gene: 10. The CDR3, as DNA: TGTGCCAGCAGCCCCACAGGGGCGAGGGGAGAGACCCAGTACTTC. Translating it yields CASSPTGARGETQYF.

V usage is TRBV5-4 and J usage is TRBJ2-5; D unclear. V dropped 0 bases and J dropped 1 base, with 10 bases sitting between them. Germline CDR1 is SGHNT and CDR2 is YYREEE (reference sequence). This CDR3 is 15 amino acids long. The DNA of the CDR3 is TGTGCCAGCAGCTTGGCCACGGTCGGCCAAGAGACCCAGTACTTC. Residues: CASSLATVGQETQYF. The full variable domain, in which reference TRBV5-4 and TRBJ2-5 provide the parts outside the CDR3, is ETGVTQSPTHLIKTRGQQVTLRCSSQSGHNTVSWYQQALGQGPQFIFQYYREEENGRGNFPPRFSGLQFPNYSSELNVNALELDDSALYLCASSLATVGQETQYFGPGTRLLVL.

This chain links TRBV7-9 with TRBJ1-1; D not resolved. The CDR3 totals 12 residues. Trimming shortened V by 7 bases and J by 4 bases, and 10 bases separated the two germline ends. Per germline, CDR1 SEHNR and CDR2 FQNEAQ (reference sequence). Here the CDR3 reads CASTIVLTEAFF. CDR3 DNA sequence: TGTGCCAGCACCATCGTACTCACTGAAGCTTTCTTT.

This clonotype has a count of ten or more. The rearrangement joins TRBV4-3 to TRBJ1-1; D is possibly TRBD1 (6 bases). This CDR3 is built from 16 residues. The V end was cut by 4 bases, the J end by 1 base, with 16 bases between. From germline, CDR1 is LGHNA and CDR2 YSLEER. This CDR3 reads CASSLQFRGRNTEAFF. The CDR3 region has the DNA TGCGCCAGCAGCCTCCAATTTAGGGGGAGGAACACTGAAGCTTTCTTT.

In this sample, this clonotype turned up many times. Here the CDR3 DNA reads TGTGCCAGCAGCTCCGCCACCGGGAACTACAATGAGCAGTTCTTC. Translation gives CASSSATGNYNEQFF. The rearrangement joins TRBV7-2 to TRBJ2-1; D is possibly TRBD2 (5 bases). The V and J ends lost 4 bases and 3 bases respectively, with 13 bases between them. CDR1 and CDR2 (germline): SGHTA, FQGNSA. This CDR3 comprises 15 residues.

V gene TRBV5-4 combines with J gene TRBJ2-7; weak D call: TRBD2 (6 bases). The germline CDR1 and CDR2 sequences are SGHNT and YYREEE (reference sequence). Trimming took off 3 bases at V and 3 bases at J, with 13 bases between the two ends. This CDR3 has 14 residues. The CDR3 DNA sequence: TGTGCCAGCAGCTCCGGGACTGCCAACTACGAGCAGTACTTC. This sequence encodes CASSSGTANYEQYF. Full variable domain (rest looked up from reference TRBV5-4 and TRBJ2-7): ETGVTQSPTHLIKTRGQQVTLRCSSQSGHNTVSWYQQALGQGPQFIFQYYREEENGRGNFPPRFSGLQFPNYSSELNVNALELDDSALYLCASSSGTANYEQYFGPGTRLTVT.

This clonotype was observed at least ten times. The chain couples TRBV7-2 to TRBJ2-7, with 12 bases matching TRBD2. Germline V gene lookup returns CDR1 SGHTA and CDR2 FQGNSA. The CDR3 loop spans 16 amino acids. The ends lost 1 base at V and 4 bases at J; junction bases unmatched: 5. The CDR3 coding sequence is TGTGCCAGCAGCTTAGGGGGGACTAGCGGGCCGTACGAGCAGTACGTC. Its protein is CASSLGGTSGPYEQYV.

This clonotype was detected ten times or more. The chain employs TRBV29-1 and TRBJ2-5, with 10 bases matching TRBD2. The CDR3 sequence is 13 residues long. Germline V CDR1 and CDR2: SQVTM, ANQGSEA. The V segment lost 6 bases and the J segment 5 bases; nucleotides outside the gene matches: 6. The CDR3 loop reads CSVGAGGPETQYF. The CDR3 DNA reads as TGCAGCGTGGGAGCGGGGGGGCCCGAGACCCAGTACTTC. The variable domain in full, with the rest retrieved from reference TRBV29-1 and TRBJ2-5, is SAVISQKPSRDICQRGTSLTIQCQVDSQVTMMFWYRQQPGQSLTLIATANQGSEATYESGFVIDKFPISRPNLTFSTLTVSNMSPEDSSIYLCSVGAGGPETQYFGPGTRLLVL.

Ten or more counts support this clonotype. This chain joins TRBV5-1 and TRBJ2-2; D is unclear. The germline V gene has CDR1 SGHRS and CDR2 YFSETQ. V gave up 0 bases and J gave up 6 bases, with 12 bases separating them. CDR3 length: 15 residues. CDR3 in DNA: TGCGCCAGCAGCTTGGGGGTATTCAAGGCCGGGGAGCTGTTTTTT. This sequence encodes CASSLGVFKAGELFF.

This clonotype was counted at least ten times. V is TRBV7-2 and J is TRBJ1-1; 7 bases map to TRBD1. CDR3 size: 16 residues. Germline V gene lookup returns CDR1 SGHTA and CDR2 FQGNSA. The ends lost 0 bases at V and 1 base at J; junction bases unmatched: 5. In DNA, the CDR3 is TGTGCCAGCAGCTTAGCAGGGGGCATTCAGAACACTGAAGCTTTCTTT. It codes for CASSLAGGIQNTEAFF.

In this sample, this clonotype turned up many times. This chain joins TRBV6-5 and TRBJ1-2; possibly TRBD1 for D (5 bases). CDR1 and CDR2 (germline): MNHEY, SVGAGI. The CDR3 consists of 14 residues. V lost 2 bases to trimming and J lost 5 bases, with 12 bases between them. The CDR3 bases are TGTGCCAGCAGTTACATGGGGGGTCGGTATGGCTACACCTTC. Translated: CASSYMGGRYGYTF.

The table lists this clonotype with many counts. The chain uses TRBV5-1 and TRBJ1-4; TRBD1 agrees at 9 bases. Germline CDR1 reads SGHRS; CDR2 reads YFSETQ. This CDR3 comprises 15 residues. With 4 bases clipped from V and 4 bases from J, the junction kept 5 bases outside the gene matches. CDR3 protein: CASSPEGQGNEKLFF. In nucleotides, the CDR3 is TGCGCCAGCAGCCCTGAGGGACAGGGTAATGAAAAACTGTTTTTT.

In this sample, this clonotype turned up a few times. The V gene is TRBV18, the J gene TRBJ2-5; D gene uncertain. V lost 5 bases, J lost 5 bases, and 9 bases lay in between. The CDR3 loop spans 12 amino acids. In germline, CDR1 is KGHSH, CDR2 LQKENI. This CDR3 reads CASSERQETQYF. DNA for the CDR3: TGTGCCAGCTCAGAACGGCAGGAGACCCAGTACTTC. Complete variable domain (other parts from reference TRBV18 and TRBJ2-5): NAGVMQNPRHLVRRRGQEARLRCSPMKGHSHVYWYRQLPEEGLKFMVYLQKENIIDESGMPKERFSAEFPKEGPSILRIQQVVRGDSAAYFCASSERQETQYFGPGTRLLVL.